Below, 25 T cell receptor beta chains from the same sample are listed, as sequenced in a study of T-cell reconstitution after alpha-beta-depleted transplantation in children. Unique molecular identifiers featured in how the TCRbeta library was prepared. TCRdb re-derived calls from the PCR reads in MiXCR, one entry per CDR3 protein. The sample comprises about 500,000 distinct CDR3 sequences, roughly 33% of which are singletons, and less than 2.5% rests with the top ten. Material: PBMCs from the stem cell graft donor, obtained from the stem cell graft. The source of these receptors is a human donor who donated a stem cell graft to a child with aplastic anemia.

In this sample, this clonotype turned up a few times. The chain couples TRBV5-1 to TRBJ1-2; 7 bases map to TRBD1. The CDR3 covers 16 residues. CDR1 is SGHRS and CDR2 is YFSETQ in the germline V gene. Trimming took 0 bases from V and 6 from J; bases not matched to a gene: 11. This CDR3 is CASSLEGQVFGDGYTF. DNA for the CDR3: TGCGCCAGCAGCTTGGAAGGACAGGTTTTTGGGGATGGCTACACCTTC.

This clonotype was detected only a few times. V usage is TRBV12-3 or TRBV12-4 and J usage is TRBJ1-5, with TRBD1 as a possible D gene (5 bases). The CDR3 contains 14 residues. The germline V and J ends were trimmed by 3 bases and 7 bases, with 13 bases remaining between them. The CDR3 loop is CASSFDSHRQPQHF. CDR3 sequence (DNA): TGTGCCAGCAGTTTTGACAGTCACAGGCAGCCCCAGCATTTT.

The chain joins TRBV7-9 to TRBJ2-1, with 7 nucleotides matching TRBD2. Germline values: CDR1 SEHNR, CDR2 FQNEAQ (reference sequence). Germline trimming cut 6 bases from V and 7 bases from J; bases unmatched to any gene: 15. The CDR3 loop spans 16 amino acids. The CDR3 bases are TGTGCCAGCAGTTCCGCTCTAAGCGGGAATGGGAATGAGCAGTTCTTC. It is translated as CASSSALSGNGNEQFF.

The rearrangement links TRBV7-2 to TRBJ1-1; D not certain. V was trimmed by 2 bases and J by 0 bases, leaving 10 bases between them. CDR1 SGHTA and CDR2 FQGNSA come from the germline V gene. This CDR3 region has 15 residues. In DNA form, the CDR3 reads TGTGCCAGCAGCTTAACCACAAACGTGAACACTGAAGCTTTCTTT. Translation: CASSLTTNVNTEAFF. Supplemented by reference TRBV7-2 and TRBJ1-1, the full variable domain reads GAGVSQSPSNKVTEKGKDVELRCDPISGHTALYWYRQSLGQGLEFLIYFQGNSAPDKSGLPSDRFSAERTGGSVSTLTIQRTQQEDSAVYLCASSLTTNVNTEAFFGQGTRLTVV.

The chain carries TRBV7-9 and TRBJ2-7; 7 positions agree with TRBD2. The CDR3 length is 15 residues. With V trimmed by 5 bases and J by 1 base, 8 bases remained unmatched. The V gene's germline CDR1 is SEHNR and CDR2 FQNEAQ (reference sequence). The CDR3 is CASSPSAGASYEQYF. CDR3 nucleotides: TGTGCCAGCAGCCCCTCCGCGGGAGCTTCCTACGAGCAGTACTTC.

This clonotype was picked up a small number of times. The rearrangement links TRBV30 to TRBJ2-1; D is perhaps TRBD2 (5 bases). V lost 1 base and J lost 4, with 11 bases in between. Germline V CDR1 and CDR2: GTSNPN, SVGIG (reference sequence). The CDR3 is 14 amino acids. CDR3 DNA sequence: TGTGCCTGGAGTGGGGGAGTTGGGTACAATGAGCAGTTCTTC. Translation gives CAWSGGVGYNEQFF.

In this sample, this clonotype turned up a few times. The rearrangement links TRBV6-4 to TRBJ1-5; 12 bases agree with TRBD1. The V gene's germline CDR1 is MRHNA and CDR2 SNTAGT. This CDR3 spans 21 amino acids. J was trimmed by 2 bases and V by 4 bases; bases with no gene match: 18. The CDR3 loop reads CASSALNIGTGGRLGNQPQHF. The DNA for the CDR3 is TGTGCCAGCAGTGCACTTAATATAGGGACAGGGGGCAGGTTAGGCAATCAGCCCCAGCATTTT.

V usage is TRBV11-2 and J usage is TRBJ2-2; the D is unclear. Germline assignment: CDR1 SGHAT and CDR2 FQNNGV. V was clipped by 1 base and J by 6 bases, with 12 bases between them. This CDR3 comprises 15 residues. The CDR3 loop reads CASSLVVSGSGELFF. For the CDR3, the DNA is TGTGCCAGCAGCTTAGTCGTTAGTGGGTCCGGGGAGCTGTTTTTT.

The chain has TRBV19 and TRBJ1-2, with TRBD1 as a possible D gene (5 bases). The CDR3 runs to 15 residues. Germline assignment: CDR1 LNHDA and CDR2 SQIVND (reference sequence). The ends were cut back, 5 bases at V and 8 bases at J, with 21 bases in the middle. The CDR3 region is CASSPGTTVGRGYTF. The CDR3 nucleotides are TGTGCCAGTAGTCCTGGGACGACGGTGGGACGGGGCTACACCTTC.

This clonotype was recorded a few times. The V call is TRBV6-1, the J call TRBJ1-5; weak D call: TRBD1 (6 bases). Deletions cut 7 bases from V and 4 bases from J, with 8 bases between. Germline V gene sequence: CDR1 MNHNS, CDR2 SASEGT. The CDR3 totals 12 residues. The CDR3 sequence is CASKGGNQPQHF. The CDR3 DNA sequence: TGTGCCAGCAAAGGGGGTAATCAGCCCCAGCATTTT.

The chain employs TRBV29-1 and TRBJ2-3; weak D call: TRBD2 (5 bases). This CDR3 contains 12 residues. The ends were cut back, 3 bases at V and 6 bases at J, with 10 bases in the middle. The germline gives CDR1 SQVTM, CDR2 ANQGSEA. The CDR3 is CSVDGNDDTQYF. CDR3 sequence (DNA): TGCAGCGTTGACGGGAATGATGATACGCAGTATTTT.

This clonotype occurred a few times. The CDR3 protein is CSVEIRVKNTEAFF. CDR3 DNA sequence: TGCAGCGTTGAAATCCGGGTAAAGAACACTGAAGCTTTCTTT. V and J are TRBV29-1 and TRBJ1-1, with D unresolved. The CDR3 sequence is 14 residues long. The V end was cut by 2 bases, the J end by 1 base, with 11 bases between. Germline CDR1 is SQVTM and CDR2 is ANQGSEA. The whole variable domain, filled in from reference TRBV29-1 and TRBJ1-1, reads SAVISQKPSRDICQRGTSLTIQCQVDSQVTMMFWYRQQPGQSLTLIATANQGSEATYESGFVIDKFPISRPNLTFSTLTVSNMSPEDSSIYLCSVEIRVKNTEAFFGQGTRLTVV.

The chain has TRBV12-3 or TRBV12-4 and TRBJ1-5; D gene unclear. V shed 2 bases and J shed 6 bases, with 23 bases lying between them. CDR3 size: 18 residues. The DNA of the CDR3 is TGTGCCAGCAGTTTACGTTACAGAGTCGGTCGGGATTTTCAGCCCCAGCATTTT. Amino acids: CASSLRYRVGRDFQPQHF.

A single count supports this clonotype. V gene TRBV12-3 or TRBV12-4 combines with J gene TRBJ2-3; D assignment may be TRBD1 or TRBD2 (6 bases each). This CDR3 contains 17 residues. Trimming shortened V by 5 bases and J by 2 bases, and 20 bases separated the two germline ends. This CDR3 is CASSRGRIGGITDTQYF. The CDR3 DNA follows: TGTGCCAGCAGTCGGGGGCGGATTGGCGGGATCACAGATACGCAGTATTTT.

The chain joins TRBV7-8 to TRBJ2-7; TRBD1 matches at 8 bases. This CDR3 is 14 amino acids long. Germline assignment: CDR1 SGHVS and CDR2 FQNEAQ. Unmatched junction bases numbered 6, after V lost 6 bases and J lost 2 bases. This chain's CDR3 is CASSFSGGAYEQYV. CDR3 nucleotide sequence: TGTGCCAGCAGTTTTTCAGGGGGCGCCTACGAGCAGTACGTC.

Only a few counts were recorded for this clonotype. V gene TRBV19 combines with J gene TRBJ1-1, with 10 nucleotides matching TRBD1. The CDR3 totals 22 residues. Germline-derived CDR1 and CDR2 are LNHDA and SQIVND (reference sequence). J lost 0 bases, V lost 4 bases, and 23 bases had no gene match. In nucleotides, the CDR3 is TGTGCCAGTAGTACCACCATCGACAGGGGGCTAAGGGTTAGCCCCATGAACACTGAAGCTTTCTTT. This encodes CASSTTIDRGLRVSPMNTEAFF.

A few counts support this clonotype. The chain uses TRBV28 and TRBJ2-1; 9 nucleotides align to TRBD2. V shed 2 bases, J shed 7 bases, and the junction held 6 bases outside the gene matches. CDR1 is MDHEN, CDR2 SYDVKM, per germline. The CDR3 has 15 residues. The CDR3 sequence: CASSLLAGSRNEQFF. CDR3 DNA: TGTGCCAGCAGTTTACTAGCGGGAAGTAGGAATGAGCAGTTCTTC. Drawing the rest from reference TRBV28 and TRBJ2-1, the complete variable domain is DVKVTQSSRYLVKRTGEKVFLECVQDMDHENMFWYRQDPGLGLRLIYFSYDVKMKEKGDIPEGYSVSREKKERFSLILESASTNQTSMYLCASSLLAGSRNEQFFGPGTRLTVL.

The chain couples TRBV3-1 to TRBJ1-4; possibly TRBD1 for D (5 bases). Germline V gene data show CDR1 as LGHDT and CDR2 as YNNKEL (reference sequence). V shed 4 bases and J shed 4 bases, with 10 bases lying between them. The CDR3 has 14 residues. For the CDR3, the DNA is TGTGCCAGCAGCCCCCGACAGTTTAATGAAAAACTGTTTTTT. This codes for CASSPRQFNEKLFF.

The chain is built from TRBV6-2 or TRBV6-3 and TRBJ2-1; 13 bases line up with TRBD2. The V and J ends lost 0 bases and 8 bases, in that order; junction bases with no gene match: 10. The CDR3 extends over 18 amino acids. CDR1 and CDR2 from the germline V gene are MNHEY and SVGEGT. CDR3 DNA: TGTGCCAGCAGTTACTCTACTAGCGGGAGGGACTTGCGGGATGAGCAGTTCTTC. Protein product: CASSYSTSGRDLRDEQFF.

A few counts support this clonotype. The chain uses TRBV6-5 and TRBJ2-4, with D unresolved. Germline CDR1 reads MNHEY; CDR2 reads SVGAGI. The CDR3 spans 11 residues. V lost 5 bases, J lost 8 bases, and 7 bases lay in between. The CDR3 loop reads CASSLGYIQYF. The CDR3 DNA reads TGTGCCAGCAGTCTGGGATACATTCAGTACTTC.

The chain employs TRBV7-9 and TRBJ2-5; 9 nucleotides line up with TRBD2. V trimming: 5 bases; J trimming: 5 bases; junction bases outside the gene matches: 9. The CDR3 loop spans 15 amino acids. Germline-derived CDR1 and CDR2 are SEHNR and FQNEAQ (reference sequence). The CDR3 region has the DNA TGTGCCAGCAGCACCCGTAGCGGGAGCGAGGAGACCCAGTACTTC. Translated, it gives CASSTRSGSEETQYF.

The chain is built from TRBV11-2 and TRBJ1-5, with D possibly TRBD1 on 6 matching bases. Germline V CDR1 and CDR2: SGHAT, FQNNGV. Trimming shortened V by 5 bases and J by 4 bases, and 12 bases separated the two germline ends. This CDR3 comprises 14 residues. The CDR3 loop reads CASSPQGLNQPQHF. The CDR3 nucleotides are TGTGCCAGCAGCCCCCAGGGGCTAAATCAGCCCCAGCATTTT.

This clonotype was picked up one time. The V call is TRBV11-2, the J call TRBJ1-2; 9 nucleotides match TRBD1. The J segment lost 8 bases and the V segment lost 6 bases, leaving 7 bases of the junction unmatched. This CDR3 comprises 13 residues. CDR1 and CDR2 (germline): SGHAT, FQNNGV. The CDR3 loop is CASRRGQGSGYTF. The CDR3 region has the DNA TGTGCCAGCAGGCGCGGACAGGGGAGCGGCTACACCTTC.

The CDR3 is CASSLFGGGTDTQYF. CDR3 DNA sequence: TGTGCCAGCAGCTTATTCGGCGGGGGCACAGATACGCAGTATTTT. The V and J genes are TRBV7-9 and TRBJ2-3; D possibly corresponds to TRBD2 (6 bases). V shed 2 bases and J shed 1 base, with 10 bases lying between them. Germline loops: CDR1 SEHNR, CDR2 FQNEAQ (reference sequence). The CDR3 consists of 15 residues.

This clonotype was counted a few times. The DNA for the CDR3 is TGCGCCAGCATTCTTTACCTCTACGAGCAGTACGTC. It is translated as CASILYLYEQYV. The chain is built from TRBV4-1 and TRBJ2-7; unclear D gene. V was trimmed by 7 bases and J by 3 bases, leaving 10 bases between them. There are 12 residues in the CDR3. Germline CDR1 and CDR2: MGHRA and YSYEKL.